This entry concerns a single T cell receptor (beta chain). The source of the sample is a study of shared clonotypes between healthy human individuals. Clones were sequenced by immunoSEQ multiplex PCR, and TCRdb holds only the in-frame ones, with some missing. The sample comprises roughly 2 million clones, less than 95% of which are singletons, and 1% to 1.3% rests with the top ten. This CDR3 has 14 amino acids. V lost 1 base and J 1 base, leaving 7 bases between the germline ends. The germline V gene encodes CDR1 MGHRA and CDR2 YSYEKL. Terminally differentiated effector memory CD45RA+ cells were left out of the naive CD8 fraction, which was CD45RO-negative and positively selected for CCR7.

Sequences were obtained from naive CD8+ T cells sorted from blood. This sequence joins TRBV4-1 and TRBJ2-5; D unresolved. The receptor comes from a man aged 18 to 35 in good health. The CDR3 DNA follows: TGCGCCAGCAGCCAAGTATTAGCCCAAGAGACCCAGTACTTC. As protein: CASSQVLAQETQYF.